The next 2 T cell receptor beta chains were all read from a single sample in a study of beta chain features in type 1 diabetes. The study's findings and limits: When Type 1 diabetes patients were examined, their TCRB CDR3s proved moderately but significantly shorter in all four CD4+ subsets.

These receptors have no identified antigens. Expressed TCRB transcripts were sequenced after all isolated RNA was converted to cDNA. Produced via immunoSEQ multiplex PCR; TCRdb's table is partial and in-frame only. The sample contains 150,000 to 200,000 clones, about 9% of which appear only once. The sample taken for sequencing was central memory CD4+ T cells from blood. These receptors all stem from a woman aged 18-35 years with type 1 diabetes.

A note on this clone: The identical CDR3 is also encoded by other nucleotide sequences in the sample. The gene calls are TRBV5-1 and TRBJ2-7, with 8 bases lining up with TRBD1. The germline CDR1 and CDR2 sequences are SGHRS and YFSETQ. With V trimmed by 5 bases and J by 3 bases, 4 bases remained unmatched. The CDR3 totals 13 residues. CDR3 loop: CASRPGQGYEQYF. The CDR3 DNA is TGCGCCAGCAGGCCTGGACAGGGCTACGAGCAGTACTTC.

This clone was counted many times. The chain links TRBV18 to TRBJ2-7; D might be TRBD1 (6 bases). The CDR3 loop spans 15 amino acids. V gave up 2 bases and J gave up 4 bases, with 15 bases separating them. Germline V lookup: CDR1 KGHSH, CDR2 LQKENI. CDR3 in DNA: TGTGCCAGCTCACCAGGGGGCGCGGGTTGGTACGAGCAGTACTTC. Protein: CASSPGGAGWYEQYF.